The present T cell receptor beta chain was sequenced within a study of early stage breast cancer tumors. Study-wide points: Bulk DNA sequencing of unsorted cells missed chain pairing and markers. Enriched TCRB sequences shared across patients were mostly commonly generated sequences. Compared with adjacent normal breast, tumors showed about 2.5-fold denser, more clonal T cells.

Assay used: immunoSEQ multiplex PCR; TCRdb lists only in-frame clones, some missing. The sample records tens of thousands of clones, 80% being singletons. This CDR3 comprises 12 residues. Germline V gene lookup returns CDR1 SGHTA and CDR2 FQGNSA. V was clipped by 3 bases and J by 7 bases, with 9 bases between them. In its sample, this clone was seen once. Its target is not known. The rearrangement links TRBV7-2 to TRBJ2-5; D unclear. The clonotype originates from a person aged 55 to 75 with breast cancer. What was sequenced was blood. The CDR3 region has the DNA TGTGCCAGCAGCTTGGATCCGGGGACCCAGTACTTC. Translation: CASSLDPGTQYF.